This TCR beta chain comes out of a study of blood T cell repertoires in COVID-19. On the study more broadly: Samples came from the United States, Italy and Spain, spanning acute and convalescent COVID-19. In each case, the material was cDNA or gDNA derived from T cells, B-cell-depleted T cells, or PBMCs.

V gave up 4 bases and J gave up 3 bases, with 14 bases separating them. Germline V gives CDR1 SGHRS, CDR2 YFSETQ. CDR3 length: 14 amino acids. How the authors handled the data: Nucleated cell number was recorded as an estimate derived from reference gene primer amplification. Here immunoSEQ multiplex PCR was the method, and the copy in TCRdb shows in-frame clones only, minus some. V and J calls and clone size are as listed in that table; D and trimming were resolved from the DNA. Here the sample spans under 200,000 clones, roughly 80% being singletons. The V call is TRBV5-1, the J call TRBJ2-7; D may be TRBD1 (7 bases). The TCR sequence derives from a man aged 60 to 75 with acute or convalescent COVID-19. Specimen: peripheral blood. Here the CDR3 DNA reads TGCGCCAGCAGCCCCGCAGGGGGGAACTACGAGCAGTACTTC. This codes for CASSPAGGNYEQYF.